The entry that follows covers one TCR beta chain sequence. This CDR3 has 14 residues. Trimming stripped 6 bases from V and 7 bases from J, with 16 bases between. CDR1 MDHEN and CDR2 SYDVKM come from the germline V gene. These data come from a study of blood T cell repertoires in COVID-19. Study background: Acute and convalescent COVID-19 specimens originated in the United States, Italy and Spain. T cells, B-cell-depleted T cells, or PBMCs provided the cDNA or gDNA that served as material.

In the authors' methods: Researchers report that nucleated cell counts were estimated from reference gene primer amplification. Sequencing was performed with immunoSEQ multiplex PCR; in TCRdb, only in-frame clones are kept and a portion is missing. The V and J calls and clone size are taken from that table; D and trimming were inferred from the DNA. Seen here are just over 150,000 clones, roughly 80% observed once, and the top ten hold roughly 0.6%. The clonotype originates from a man aged 55 to 69 with acute or convalescent COVID-19. The rearrangement uses TRBV28 and TRBJ1-5, with D possibly matching TRBD1 (6 bases). The sequencing sample was made of peripheral blood. The CDR3 bases are TGTGCCAGCAGGCGGACAGTTTCGGGACAGCCCCAGCATTTT. This codes for CASRRTVSGQPQHF. Combining the CDR3 with reference TRBV28 and TRBJ1-5 gives the whole variable domain DVKVTQSSRYLVKRTGEKVFLECVQDMDHENMFWYRQDPGLGLRLIYFSYDVKMKEKGDIPEGYSVSREKKERFSLILESASTNQTSMYLCASRRTVSGQPQHFGDGTRLSIL.